One sample yielded the 7 T cell receptor beta chains listed below, sequenced in a study of T cell responses to AZD1222 COVID-19 vaccine. Libraries were prepared by immunoSEQ multiplex PCR; TCRdb keeps only in-frame clonotypes and omits some of them. This table holds around 160,000 clones, about 90% found once. The starting material was peripheral blood, obtained on day 0 of MenACWY control vaccination. These receptors all stem from an adult in good health.

The CDR3 loop reads CASSPKVAGANTGELFF. For the CDR3, the DNA is TGTGCCAGCAGCCCCAAGGTAGCGGGTGCTAACACCGGGGAGCTGTTTTTT. The rearrangement joins TRBV3-1 (or the pseudogene TRBV3-2) to TRBJ2-2; TRBD2 agrees at 7 bases. Germline V gene data show CDR1 as LGHDT and CDR2 as YNNKEL (reference sequence). This CDR3 is built from 17 residues. J lost 2 bases, V lost 4 bases, and 10 bases had no gene match.

This clone has a single count. The chain combines TRBV19 with TRBJ1-5; D may be TRBD1 (5 bases). The V end was cut by 3 bases, the J end by 7 bases, with 13 bases between. The germline CDR1 and CDR2 sequences are LNHDA and SQIVND (reference sequence). This CDR3 has 14 residues. In DNA form, the CDR3 reads TGTGCCAGTAGTATTGGGGGGGGATCACAGCCCCAGCATTTT. It yields the protein CASSIGGGSQPQHF.

The chain uses TRBV7-9 and TRBJ2-7; D may be TRBD1 (6 bases). The CDR3 sequence is 17 residues long. V was cut by 0 bases and J by 1 base, with 16 bases left in between. From germline, CDR1 is SEHNR and CDR2 FQNEAQ (reference sequence). CDR3 bases: TGTGCCAGCAGCTTAGCGCAAGGGGGAGACTGGTCCTACGAGCAGTACTTC. Its protein product is CASSLAQGGDWSYEQYF. Together with reference TRBV7-9 and TRBJ2-7, the CDR3 gives the full variable domain: DTGVSQNPRHKITKRGQNVTFRCDPISEHNRLYWYRQTLGQGPEFLTYFQNEAQLEKSRLLSDRFSAERPKGSFSTLEIQRTEQGDSAMYLCASSLAQGGDWSYEQYFGPGTRLTVT.

The chain joins TRBV30 to TRBJ2-1; a weak D match, TRBD1 (6 bases). V lost 4 bases and J lost 4, with 20 bases in between. The CDR3 contains 16 residues. Germline V gene lookup returns CDR1 GTSNPN and CDR2 SVGIG (reference sequence). The DNA of the CDR3 is TGTGCCTGGATTCTCCATACCGGGACACCTTACAATGAGCAGTTCTTC. Amino acids: CAWILHTGTPYNEQFF.

This clone was detected once. The chain is built from TRBV7-2 and TRBJ1-5; 9 nucleotides align to TRBD1. V lost 1 base and J lost 4; bases outside the gene matches: 2. The CDR3 is 15 residues long. CDR1 SGHTA and CDR2 FQGNSA come from the germline V gene. This chain's CDR3 is CASSLVGTGNQPQHF. CDR3 coding DNA: TGTGCCAGCAGCTTAGTTGGGACAGGGAATCAGCCCCAGCATTTT.

The V and J genes are TRBV19 and TRBJ1-1; D call uncertain. The CDR3 is made up of 12 amino acids. Germline V gene sequence: CDR1 LNHDA, CDR2 SQIVND (reference sequence). Trimming removed 3 bases at V and 8 bases at J, with 10 bases between. The DNA of the CDR3 is TGTGCCAGTAGTATTTTTGGGCGGGAAGCTTTCTTT. Translating gives CASSIFGREAFF.

The gene calls are TRBV16 and TRBJ1-5; D is uncertain. Germline CDR1 reads KGHSY; CDR2 reads FQNENV. V lost 0 bases, J lost 6 bases, and 3 bases lay in between. This CDR3 region has 12 residues. The CDR3 DNA follows: TGTGCCAGCAGCCAATCGCGTCAGCCCCAGCATTTT. Translated: CASSQSRQPQHF.